This TCR beta chain is drawn from a study of OX40 agonist ivuxolimab in advanced cancers. The wider study: Treatment of patients was with ivuxolimab, an agonistic anti-OX40 (CD134) antibody. Every 2 weeks, patients received ivuxolimab intravenously, dosed at 0.01 to 10 mg/kg. Study-level results: Clonal expansion from baseline to week 6 occurred in both CD4+ and CD8+ T cells.

The data were produced by immunoSEQ multiplex PCR, yet TCRdb's version contains in-frame clones alone and is incomplete. Of approximately 74,000 clones in the sample, approximately 85% are singletons; the top ten hold less than 2.5%. Concerning this clone: Its antigen is unknown.

With 3 bases removed from V and 4 bases from J, the gap between germline ends came to 5 bases. Germline lookup yields CDR1 SGHDT and CDR2 YYEEEE. The CDR3 is made up of 11 amino acids. Collection of blood occurred at baseline, at cycle 4 day 1, and at cycle 7 day 1. The sequence was collected from an adult with an advanced solid tumor such as melanoma, head and neck, liver or kidney cancer. This chain uses TRBV5-6 with TRBJ2-7, with D unresolved. Sample: CD4+ or CD8+ T cells sorted from blood, taken in a trial of the OX40 agonist ivuxolimab. This chain's CDR3 is CASSSIYEQYF. In DNA, the CDR3 is TGTGCCAGCAGCTCAATATACGAGCAGTACTTC.